This T cell receptor beta chain was observed in a study of blood T cell repertoires in COVID-19. Study-level background: There were acute and convalescent COVID-19 samples, and they came from the United States, Italy and Spain.

This CDR3 is built from 13 residues. Trimming left V 1 base short and J 1 base short, with 5 bases between. Germline values: CDR1 SGDLS, CDR2 YYNGEE. Recovery meant two consecutive negative NP/OP PCR tests, professional clearance, or resolved symptoms. TCRdb's table, derived via immunoSEQ multiplex PCR, lists solely in-frame clones and lacks some. This table has approximately 230,000 clones, about 89% appearing once. This receptor was taken from a young woman who had recovered from COVID-19. This sequence joins TRBV9 and TRBJ1-2; D ambiguous. Sequencing was performed on PBMCs or T cells enriched from blood (not recorded which). This CDR3 is CASSVQFNYGYTF. As DNA, the CDR3 is TGTGCCAGCAGCGTACAGTTTAACTATGGCTACACCTTC.